The rows below give T cell receptor beta chains drawn from one sample of a study of shared T cell receptors in the human thymus. TCRdb's copy holds only in-frame clones and misses some; the assay was immunoSEQ multiplex PCR. The repertoire holds under 850,000 clones, with 85% to 90% as singletons. The same sample was also studied in work on human thymus T cells.

Material: thymocytes. The receptor source for this set is a boy under three years old with a congenital heart defect. Each CDR3 is given with its conserved first and last residue. D genes are given only for firm matches. Size is omitted from some rows. Given values are once, few, many or a class for expanded clones.

abundance: NA; v_gene: TRBV11-3; j_gene: TRBJ2-7; d_gene: TRBD1; CDR3aa: CASSLRQGSSYEQYF; CDR3nt: TGTGCCAGCAGCCTCCGACAGGGAAGCTCCTACGAGCAGTACTTC
abundance: NA; v_gene: TRBV2; j_gene: TRBJ2-1; d_gene: TRBD2; CDR3aa: CASSDRSSGSYEQFF; CDR3nt: TGTGCCAGCAGTGATCGTTCTAGCGGGAGCTATGAGCAGTTCTTC
abundance: NA; v_gene: TRBV28; j_gene: TRBJ1-2; d_gene: TRBD1; CDR3aa: CASSSSRDRAGDDYGYTF; CDR3nt: TGTGCCAGCAGTTCGTCCCGGGACAGGGCTGGGGATGACTATGGCTACACCTTC
abundance: once; v_gene: TRBV15; j_gene: TRBJ2-7; d_gene: TRBD2; CDR3aa: CATSSTWGREGTYEQYF; CDR3nt: TGTGCCACCAGCAGCACCTGGGGCCGGGAGGGTACCTACGAGCAGTACTTC
abundance: NA; v_gene: TRBV30; j_gene: TRBJ2-7; d_gene: NA; CDR3aa: CAWSEAGGYTIYEQYF; CDR3nt: TGTGCCTGGAGCGAAGCAGGGGGGTATACCATCTACGAGCAGTACTTC
abundance: NA; v_gene: TRBV5-6; j_gene: TRBJ2-1; d_gene: NA; CDR3aa: CASSLSRLVSEHEQFF; CDR3nt: TGTGCCAGCAGCTTGAGCAGACTAGTAAGTGAGCATGAGCAGTTCTTC
abundance: NA; v_gene: TRBV2; j_gene: TRBJ2-7; d_gene: NA; CDR3aa: CASRSALPYEQYF; CDR3nt: TGTGCCAGCCGAAGCGCCCTCCCCTACGAGCAGTACTTC
abundance: NA; v_gene: TRBV11-2; j_gene: TRBJ2-3; d_gene: NA; CDR3aa: CASSSPRSSGEMDTQYF; CDR3nt: TGTGCCAGCAGCTCCCCGCGGAGTAGCGGAGAGATGGATACGCAGTATTTT
abundance: few; v_gene: TRBV7-2; j_gene: TRBJ2-2; d_gene: NA; CDR3aa: CASSGGKGTGELFF; CDR3nt: TGTGCCAGCAGCGGCGGGAAGGGCACCGGGGAGCTGTTTTTT
abundance: NA; v_gene: TRBV4-2; j_gene: TRBJ2-2; d_gene: NA; CDR3aa: CASTLLYTGELFF; CDR3nt: TGTGCCAGCACCCTACTATACACCGGGGAGCTGTTTTTT
abundance: NA; v_gene: TRBV28; j_gene: TRBJ2-7; d_gene: TRBD1; CDR3aa: CASSIPKGQGVHEQYF; CDR3nt: TGTGCCAGCAGTATCCCTAAAGGACAGGGGGTCCACGAGCAGTACTTC
abundance: NA; v_gene: TRBV4-3; j_gene: TRBJ2-2; d_gene: TRBD2; CDR3aa: CASESGTGTGELFF; CDR3nt: TGCGCCAGCGAGAGCGGGACGGGCACCGGGGAGCTGTTTTTT
abundance: NA; v_gene: TRBV28; j_gene: TRBJ1-2; d_gene: NA; CDR3aa: CASSDSGGVIVFNYGYTF; CDR3nt: TGTGCCAGCAGTGACTCCGGGGGGGTAATAGTCTTTAACTATGGCTACACCTTC
abundance: once; v_gene: TRBV15; j_gene: TRBJ2-5; d_gene: TRBD1; CDR3aa: CATSRPTGGRRETQYF; CDR3nt: TGTGCCACCAGCAGACCTACAGGGGGGCGGCGAGAGACCCAGTACTTC
abundance: NA; v_gene: TRBV4-2; j_gene: TRBJ2-1; d_gene: TRBD2; CDR3aa: CASSITRASGIDEQFF; CDR3nt: TGTGCCAGCAGCATAACTCGGGCGAGCGGGATCGATGAGCAGTTCTTC
abundance: NA; v_gene: TRBV6-4; j_gene: TRBJ2-7; d_gene: NA; CDR3aa: CASNFGNPPYEQYF; CDR3nt: TGTGCCAGCAACTTCGGGAACCCCCCCTACGAGCAGTACTTC
abundance: NA; v_gene: TRBV9; j_gene: TRBJ2-5; d_gene: NA; CDR3aa: CASSVAEGIWETQYF; CDR3nt: TGTGCCAGCAGCGTAGCGGAGGGGATTTGGGAGACCCAGTACTTC
abundance: NA; v_gene: TRBV11-3; j_gene: TRBJ2-2; d_gene: NA; CDR3aa: CASSYGMGGLAPYRELFF; CDR3nt: TGTGCCAGCAGCTATGGGATGGGGGGGCTCGCCCCATATCGGGAGCTGTTTTTT
abundance: NA; v_gene: TRBV11-2; j_gene: TRBJ2-7; d_gene: NA; CDR3aa: CASSLALERHSYEQYF; CDR3nt: TGTGCCAGCAGCTTAGCCCTAGAGCGTCACTCCTACGAGCAGTACTTC
abundance: NA; v_gene: TRBV30; j_gene: TRBJ1-2; d_gene: NA; CDR3aa: CAWKGLNYGYTF; CDR3nt: TGTGCCTGGAAGGGGCTTAACTATGGCTACACCTTC
abundance: NA; v_gene: TRBV15; j_gene: TRBJ2-1; d_gene: TRBD1; CDR3aa: CATSRLGTAYNEQFF; CDR3nt: TGTGCCACCAGCAGACTTGGGACAGCGTACAATGAGCAGTTCTTC
abundance: NA; v_gene: TRBV28; j_gene: TRBJ2-1; d_gene: NA; CDR3aa: CASGPNEQFF; CDR3nt: TGTGCCAGCGGGCCCAATGAGCAGTTCTTC
abundance: NA; v_gene: TRBV6-6; j_gene: TRBJ1-1; d_gene: NA; CDR3aa: CASTLSGGQVTEAFF; CDR3nt: TGTGCCAGCACCCTAAGCGGGGGCCAGGTCACTGAAGCTTTCTTT
abundance: few; v_gene: TRBV27; j_gene: TRBJ2-7; d_gene: TRBD1; CDR3aa: CASSLTGGDDEQYF; CDR3nt: TGTGCCAGCAGTTTGACAGGGGGCGACGACGAGCAGTACTTC
abundance: once; v_gene: TRBV4-1; j_gene: TRBJ2-1; d_gene: TRBD2; CDR3aa: CASRPLTSGVSSYNEQFF; CDR3nt: TGCGCCAGCAGACCTCTTACTAGCGGAGTGAGCTCCTACAATGAGCAGTTCTTC
abundance: NA; v_gene: TRBV4-3; j_gene: TRBJ2-3; d_gene: NA; CDR3aa: CASSVRAGRDTDTQYF; CDR3nt: TGCGCCAGCAGCGTCCGCGCGGGCCGCGACACAGATACGCAGTATTTT
abundance: NA; v_gene: TRBV11-2; j_gene: TRBJ2-2; d_gene: TRBD1; CDR3aa: CASSLDRGRTGELFF; CDR3nt: TGTGCCAGCAGCCTCGACAGGGGGCGAACCGGGGAGCTGTTTTTT
abundance: NA; v_gene: TRBV14; j_gene: TRBJ2-1; d_gene: TRBD2; CDR3aa: CASSRLMGLAGARSGEQFF; CDR3nt: TGTGCCAGCAGCCGCCTAATGGGACTAGCGGGAGCCCGGAGTGGTGAGCAGTTCTTC
abundance: NA; v_gene: TRBV5-1; j_gene: TRBJ2-1; d_gene: NA; CDR3aa: CASSLPPQACLSAEEGEQFF; CDR3nt: TGCGCCAGCAGCTTGCCACCCCAGGCTTGCTTATCCGCCGAAGAAGGCGAGCAGTTCTTC
abundance: NA; v_gene: TRBV28; j_gene: TRBJ2-7; d_gene: TRBD2; CDR3aa: CASSSSGKFSEQYF; CDR3nt: TGTGCCAGCAGTTCTAGCGGGAAGTTTTCCGAGCAGTACTTC
abundance: NA; v_gene: TRBV7-2; j_gene: TRBJ2-5; d_gene: TRBD2; CDR3aa: CASSSITSGMETQYF; CDR3nt: TGTGCCAGCAGCTCCATCACCAGCGGGATGGAGACCCAGTACTTC
abundance: NA; v_gene: TRBV5-1; j_gene: TRBJ2-1; d_gene: TRBD1; CDR3aa: CASSLEPGQGRRNEQFF; CDR3nt: TGCGCCAGCAGCTTGGAGCCGGGACAGGGAAGGAGGAATGAGCAGTTCTTC
abundance: NA; v_gene: TRBV30; j_gene: TRBJ2-5; d_gene: TRBD1; CDR3aa: CAWSVEGAGETQYF; CDR3nt: TGTGCCTGGAGTGTAGAGGGGGCAGGGGAGACCCAGTACTTC
abundance: NA; v_gene: TRBV28; j_gene: TRBJ2-7; d_gene: TRBD1; CDR3aa: CASAIGQGPSYEQYF; CDR3nt: TGTGCCAGCGCCATAGGACAGGGGCCCTCCTACGAGCAGTACTTC
abundance: once; v_gene: TRBV27; j_gene: TRBJ1-1; d_gene: NA; CDR3aa: CASRKTGTNTEAFF; CDR3nt: TGTGCCAGCAGGAAAACAGGGACGAACACTGAAGCTTTCTTT
abundance: NA; v_gene: TRBV5-4; j_gene: TRBJ2-1; d_gene: NA; CDR3aa: CASSLGPKGAVSLYNEQFF; CDR3nt: TGTGCCAGCAGCTTGGGACCGAAGGGAGCGGTTAGTTTATACAATGAGCAGTTCTTC
abundance: NA; v_gene: TRBV10-1; j_gene: TRBJ1-1; d_gene: TRBD1; CDR3aa: CASPTGKNTEAFF; CDR3nt: TGCGCCAGCCCGACAGGGAAGAACACTGAAGCTTTCTTT
abundance: few; v_gene: TRBV27; j_gene: TRBJ2-5; d_gene: TRBD2; CDR3aa: CATKEPGLAEKETQYF; CDR3nt: TGTGCCACCAAAGAACCGGGACTAGCGGAAAAAGAGACCCAGTACTTC